Listed here are 16 T cell receptor beta chains from one sample, sequenced in a study of cytomegalovirus exposure and HLA in healthy donors. PCR employed 60 Vbeta and 13 Jbeta primers. Profiled with immunoSEQ multiplex PCR; TCRdb holds only in-frame clones, not every one. The sample contains about 190,000 clones, under 80% of which appear only once. Sequenced input: PBMCs. Receptors originate from a man aged 25 to 40 in good health and CMV-seropositive.

This chain joins TRBV28 and TRBJ2-7; no clear D. Germline CDR1 MDHEN, CDR2 SYDVKM. Trimming left V 7 bases short and J 3 bases short, with 10 bases between. This CDR3 is built from 12 residues. Here the CDR3 reads CASTPTFYEQYF. The CDR3 DNA sequence: TGTGCCAGCACTCCGACTTTCTACGAGCAGTACTTC.

The rearrangement joins TRBV14 to TRBJ2-5; possibly TRBD2 for D (6 bases). Germline V gene lookup returns CDR1 SGHDN and CDR2 FVKESK. The CDR3 has 14 amino acids. Trimming took 1 base from V and 4 from J, leaving 10 bases between them. In nucleotides, the CDR3 is TGTGCCAGCAGCCAAGGCGACGGGAGAGAGACCCAGTACTTC. As protein: CASSQGDGRETQYF.

This clone was counted a single time. V usage is TRBV5-4 and J usage is TRBJ2-7; 10 bases match TRBD1. Germline assignment: CDR1 SGHNT and CDR2 YYREEE (reference sequence). The CDR3 length is 16 residues. V shed 1 base, J shed 2 bases, and the junction held 6 bases outside the gene matches. The CDR3 coding sequence is TGTGCCAGCAGCTTGTCGGGGACAGGGGAAACCTACGAGCAGTACTTC. It translates to CASSLSGTGETYEQYF.

CDR3 loop: CAWKSGQTYEQYF. Here the CDR3 DNA reads TGTGCCTGGAAATCGGGACAGACCTACGAGCAGTACTTC. This rearrangement joins TRBV30 to TRBJ2-7; 7 nucleotides agree with TRBD1. The CDR3 runs to 13 residues. V lost 4 bases, J lost 2 bases, and 5 bases stayed unmatched. Germline values: CDR1 GTSNPN, CDR2 SVGIG (reference sequence).

The V gene is TRBV19, the J gene TRBJ1-4; 10 bases fit TRBD1. Germline-derived CDR1 and CDR2 are LNHDA and SQIVND (reference sequence). J lost 3 bases, V lost 5 bases, and 3 bases had no gene match. The CDR3 extends over 15 amino acids. The CDR3 loop reads CASSRQGASNEKLFF. The CDR3 DNA follows: TGTGCCAGTAGTCGACAGGGGGCCTCTAATGAAAAACTGTTTTTT.

The gene calls are TRBV10-1 and TRBJ1-6, with 8 bases lining up with TRBD1. CDR1 and CDR2 (germline): WNHNN, SYGVQD (reference sequence). The CDR3 has 18 amino acids. J lost 0 bases, V lost 3 bases, and 7 bases had no gene match. Written as DNA, the CDR3 is TGCGCCAGCAGTGAAGGGACAGGCCTAATCTCCTATAATTCACCCCTCCACTTT. Translating gives CASSEGTGLISYNSPLHF.

The rearrangement links TRBV4-2 to TRBJ2-5; 10 nucleotides line up with TRBD2. The J call is in doubt because the DNA end fits TRBJ2-7 better. Germline loops: CDR1 LGHNA, CDR2 YNFKEQ. The CDR3 length is 17 residues. The CDR3 here is CASSQGVASGSYNEQYF. The CDR3 DNA is TGTGCCAGCAGCCAAGGTGTAGCTAGCGGGAGTTACAACGAGCAGTACTTC.

J is TRBJ2-3 and V is TRBV6-5, with D perhaps TRBD2 (6 bases). Germline-derived CDR1 and CDR2 are MNHEY and SVGAGI. CDR3 length: 15 amino acids. The V end was cut by 2 bases, the J end by 0 bases, with 9 bases between. The CDR3 sequence is CASSYRGTSTDTQYF. CDR3 DNA sequence: TGTGCCAGCAGTTACCGCGGGACTAGCACAGATACGCAGTATTTT.

The rearrangement links TRBV25-1 to TRBJ1-2, with TRBD1 matching 8 bases. The CDR3 is 16 residues long. The V gene end was trimmed by 4 bases and the J gene end by 2 bases; junction bases not matched to a gene: 9. Germline lookup yields CDR1 MGHDK and CDR2 SYGVNS. CDR3 DNA: TGTGCCAGCAGTGCGAGCTACAGGGGGGTAAACTATGGCTACACCTTC. Residues: CASSASYRGVNYGYTF.

This sequence joins TRBV6-5 and TRBJ2-1, with a tentative D call TRBD1 (6 bases). Germline CDR1 is MNHEY and CDR2 is SVGAGI. CDR3 size: 15 residues. Trimming took off 6 bases at V and 5 bases at J, with 17 bases between the two ends. The CDR3 reads CASSNNYRENNEQFF. In nucleotides, the CDR3 is TGTGCCAGCAGCAACAACTACAGGGAGAACAATGAGCAGTTCTTC.

This chain links TRBV9 with TRBJ2-7, with 7 bases aligning to TRBD2. The CDR3 contains 16 residues. Germline CDR1 reads SGDLS; CDR2 reads YYNGEE. Trimming took 0 bases from V and 3 from J; bases not matched to a gene: 9. Here the CDR3 reads CASSVAPSGYNYEQYF. The CDR3 DNA reads as TGTGCCAGCAGCGTAGCCCCTAGCGGATATAACTACGAGCAGTACTTC.

This chain joins TRBV6-4 and TRBJ2-2, with 9 bases fitting TRBD1. CDR1 MRHNA and CDR2 SNTAGT come from the germline V gene. The CDR3 is 15 amino acids. V lost 6 bases, J lost 4 bases, and 6 bases stayed unmatched. The DNA of the CDR3 is TGTGCCAGCAGACTGGACAGGGGAGGCACCGGGGAGCTGTTTTTT. Its translation is CASRLDRGGTGELFF.

The chain carries TRBV5-1 and TRBJ2-1, with TRBD2 identical over 9 bases. The CDR3 has 15 residues. Losses at the gene ends were 2 bases for V and 9 bases for J; bases not matched to a gene: 9. Germline-derived CDR1 and CDR2 are SGHRS and YFSETQ. This CDR3 is CASSLTSGGISEQFF. The CDR3 region has the DNA TGCGCCAGCAGCTTAACAAGCGGGGGGATTTCTGAGCAGTTCTTC. Full variable domain (rest looked up from reference TRBV5-1 and TRBJ2-1): KAGVTQTPRYLIKTRGQQVTLSCSPISGHRSVSWYQQTPGQGLQFLFEYFSETQRNKGNFPGRFSGRQFSNSRSEMNVSTLELGDSALYLCASSLTSGGISEQFFGPGTRLTVL.

The chain joins TRBV5-1 to TRBJ2-2, with D possibly matching TRBD1 (5 bases). CDR3 length equals 16 residues. V was cut by 2 bases and J by 5 bases, with 16 bases left in between. The V gene's germline CDR1 is SGHRS and CDR2 YFSETQ. CDR3 protein: CASSLRGPPTTGELFF. The CDR3 bases are TGCGCCAGCAGCTTAAGGGGCCCGCCGACTACCGGGGAGCTGTTTTTT.

The V gene is TRBV15, the J gene TRBJ2-5; D is unresolved. The germline CDR1 and CDR2 sequences are LNHNV and YYDKDF (reference sequence). The ends were cut back, 0 bases at V and 5 bases at J, with 19 bases in the middle. The CDR3 loop spans 17 amino acids. The chain's CDR3 is CATSRDLAVGTKETQYF. In nucleotides, the CDR3 is TGTGCCACCAGCAGAGATTTGGCGGTGGGTACGAAGGAGACCCAGTACTTC.

This chain uses TRBV27 with TRBJ2-5, with 9 bases that match TRBD2. The J call may be wrong; the DNA end is better matched by TRBJ2-7. The germline CDR1 and CDR2 sequences are MNHEY and SMNVEV (reference sequence). There are 15 residues in the CDR3. CDR3 DNA: TGTGCCAGCCGGGTGGCTAGCGGGGCCCCCTACGAGCAGTACTTC. Amino acid sequence: CASRVASGAPYEQYF.